This TCR beta chain was recorded in a study of blood T cell repertoires in COVID-19. Trimming removed 5 bases from V and 4 bases from J; junction bases left unmatched: 3. The CDR3 totals 13 residues. Looked up from germline, CDR1 is SGHTA and CDR2 is FQGNSA. The repertoire was sequenced with immunoSEQ multiplex PCR; TCRdb's copy has only in-frame clones and lacks some. The data contain 200,000 to 250,000 clones, around 85% of them singletons. This receptor was taken from a man aged 35-49 years who had recovered from COVID-19. The chain joins TRBV7-2 to TRBJ1-1; 8 bases fit TRBD1. The sample taken for sequencing was PBMCs or T cells enriched from blood (not recorded which). CDR3 region: CASSVQGVTEAFF. The CDR3 nucleotides are TGTGCCAGCAGCGTACAGGGGGTCACTGAAGCTTTCTTT.